This entry is about one T cell receptor beta chain. Its matching antigen is unknown. Sequencing used immunoSEQ multiplex PCR; TCRdb keeps in-frame clones, though not all of them. The sample shows some 66,000 clones, around four fifths of them seen only once. The germline V and J ends were trimmed by 8 bases and 7 bases, with 20 bases remaining between them. In germline, CDR1 is SNHLY, CDR2 FYNNEI. The CDR3 has 14 amino acids. This sample stems from a study of OX40 agonist ivuxolimab in advanced cancers. Background on the study: Each patient was given ivuxolimab into a vein every 2 weeks, at 0.01 to 10 mg/kg. Partial responses were achieved by three patients, one with hepatocellular carcinoma and two with cutaneous melanoma. The study, taken as a whole, reports: The mean number of expanded clones was higher in CD8+ T cells than in CD4+. CD4+ and CD8+ T cells in blood underwent clonal expansion by week 6 at 0.1 to 3.0 mg/kg.

The source material was CD4+ or CD8+ T cells sorted from blood, sampled in a trial of the OX40 agonist ivuxolimab. The origin of this receptor is an adult with an advanced solid tumor such as melanoma, head and neck, liver or kidney cancer. The V and J genes are TRBV2 and TRBJ2-5, with D perhaps TRBD2 (6 bases). This CDR3 is CASQELATLGTQYF. The CDR3 DNA is TGTGCCAGCCAGGAACTAGCAACACTCGGGACCCAGTACTTC.